Described below is a single TCR beta chain sequence and its context. Its specific antigen is unknown. Germline is not matched at one junction end, which may reflect a read error. The data were obtained in a study of beta chain features in type 1 diabetes (dated by TCRdb to the late 2010s). About the investigation overall: Patients and healthy donors did not differ in mean age, gender distribution, total cell number or subset yield. A total of over 95,000,000 sorted cells were examined across all samples, and RNA yield correlated strongly with the number of cells per subset. In the study, recently diagnosed type 1 diabetes patients and matched healthy donors were compared on the TCRB repertoires of their sorted circulating CD4+ T cell subsets. Naive and central memory subsets were obtained from all 30 or so donors, but regulatory and stem cell-like memory subsets were isolated from only 8 patients and roughly eight healthy donors. Study-wide conclusions, independent of this receptor: Naive, central memory and regulatory TCRB repertoires appeared more similar among patients than among healthy donors. In all four CD4+ subsets, TCRB CDR3 length was moderately but significantly shorter in type 1 diabetes patients. Sequencing cDNA rather than genomic DNA could over-represent highly expressing activated cells, although activation and CD3 levels did not differ between groups. Because small numbers of individuals were included in the HLA sub-analyses, any influence of HLA type on TCRB rearrangement was left unresolved. At VDJ recombination sites, type 1 diabetes patients had fewer insertions and more deleted nucleotides, which implies abnormalities in thymic rearrangement. PCR may preferentially amplify shorter templates, but because patient and control samples were amplified and corrected together, any resulting skew would affect both groups equally.

The CDR3 contains 14 residues, cysteine and phenylalanine counted. Of all the DNA, just the CDR3 is kept, 42 bases in frame from base 1. CDR1 SSHAT and CDR2 FNYEAQ are derived from the germline V gene (reference sequence). All of the isolated RNA was reverse transcribed with the High Capacity cDNA Reverse Transcription Kit, so expressed TCRB transcripts were sequenced. Naive, central memory and regulatory T cell samples underwent deep immunoSEQ sequencing, averaging around 3.9 million total reads per sample. Sorted cells were lysed in RLT buffer, and RNA was extracted using DNase-treated RNeasy Micro or Mini kits according to cell number. To prevent cross-contamination, each cell subset was processed individually, whereas patient and healthy donor samples were processed jointly. Using the immunoSEQ multiplex PCR, TCRB sequences were amplified from cDNA into 87-bp fragments spanning the CDR3 region. Sequencing of the amplicons was done on the Illumina HiSeq platform. The authors' pipeline ran thus. PCR bias was computationally corrected using synthetic template baselines, reads within Hamming distance 2 were collapsed, and singletons that could not be merged were discarded. Reads were aligned against IMGT to assign V, D and J genes, CDR3 length and insertions or deletions at six rearrangement sites. Within each subset, clonotype counts were normalized to the number of sorted cells before true diversity and Gini coefficients were calculated with the tcR R package. Repertoire sharing was quantified using the overlap coefficient calculated on TCRB nucleotide sequences. Here the immuneACCESS table is served through TCRdb, limited to in-frame sequences with V and J called. Missing clones are a known gap in these copies; in checked studies unresolved V genes cover under half, and the rest lacks a known reason. From that table come the V and J calls and clone size; the DNA was used to work out D and trimming. For this sample there are 30,000 to 45,000 clones; about two thirds appear just once. Clones ranked in the top ten supply 2% to 2.5% of the sample.

Each donor gave one peripheral blood draw, roughly 120 mL on average, collected into heparinised tubes. Naive, central memory, regulatory and stem cell-like memory CD4+ T cells were sorted on a BD FACSAria II using a panel including CD45RO, CCR7, CD25, CD127, CD95 and CD27. A purity above 98% was achieved for all sorted populations. PBMCs were isolated immediately by Lymphoprep density gradient centrifugation and stained directly without culture. Samples were stained and sorted in pairs, with one healthy donor and one patient per experiment, so that batch effects were minimized. Specimen: Tregs from blood. What this sample's cell subset or site label stands for: regulatory CD4+ T cells. The V gene is TRBV7-7 and the J gene is TRBJ2-3; TRBD2 lines up with 9 middle nucleotides. The clonotype comes from a woman aged 30 to 39 in good health. The CDR3 in this case is CASSTGLAGDTQYF. The nucleotide sequence is given as TGTGCTAGCAGCACGGGACTAGCCGGGGATACGCAGTATTTT.